These 19 T cell receptor beta chains originate from one sample sequenced in a study of molecular identifiers for immune sequencing clone quantification. TCRdb reanalysed the PCR reads using MiXCR and keeps one entry per CDR3 protein. This table holds around 470,000 distinct CDR3 sequences, 20% to 25% found once. The sample taken for sequencing was naive CD8+ T cells from blood, with Jurkat cell RNA spiked in. Described subset: FACS-sorted CD8+CD4-CCR7+CD45RA+ naive T cells. The receptor source for this set is a human donor in good health. Some libraries in this study had Jurkat cell RNA spiked in.

At least ten counts were recorded for this clonotype. The chain uses TRBV4-3 and TRBJ2-5, with TRBD2 matching over 8 bases. The V gene end was trimmed by 4 bases and the J gene end by 6 bases; junction bases not matched to a gene: 7. The CDR3 runs 14 residues. CDR1 is LGHNA and CDR2 is YSLEER in the germline V gene. The CDR3 DNA reads as TGCGCCAGCAGCCGCGAGAGGACTAGCCAGACCCAGTACTTC. Protein sequence: CASSRERTSQTQYF.

This clonotype has ten or more counts. The chain joins TRBV4-1 to TRBJ1-2; D remains ambiguous. Trimming removed 1 base at V and 4 bases at J, with 13 bases between. Germline V gene sequence: CDR1 MGHRA, CDR2 YSYEKL. This CDR3 is 15 amino acids long. CDR3 residues: CASSQVQTFIYGYTF. Written as DNA, the CDR3 is TGCGCCAGCAGCCAAGTACAGACTTTTATCTATGGCTACACCTTC.

This clonotype was counted at least ten times. The CDR3 DNA sequence: TGCGCCAGCAGCCAAGACAGGGGCTCTGAAGCTTTCTTT. Protein product: CASSQDRGSEAFF. The chain joins TRBV4-3 to TRBJ1-1; D perhaps matches TRBD1 (6 bases). Germline V gene data show CDR1 as LGHNA and CDR2 as YSLEER. Trimming took off 0 bases at V and 6 bases at J, with 8 bases between the two ends. This CDR3 is 13 amino acids long.

On this clonotype itself: With a much larger clone just one base away, this may be a read error. The V gene is TRBV9, the J gene TRBJ2-3; D unresolved. Trimming left V 3 bases short and J 4 bases short, with 18 bases between. CDR1 and CDR2 from the germline V gene are SGDLS and YYNGEE. The CDR3 runs 16 residues. The CDR3 region has the DNA TGTGCCAGCAGCGCAGTGGGCCTCCCTGACGCAGATACGCAGTATTTT. As protein: CASSAVGLPDADTQYF.

This clonotype was recorded many times. CDR3 nucleotide sequence: TGTGCCAGCAGTTTACTAGCGGGCACAAAATATGTTAGTACAGATACGCAGTATTTT. Amino acids: CASSLLAGTKYVSTDTQYF. The V and J genes are TRBV27 and TRBJ2-3; 8 bases are a match to TRBD2. The CDR3 is 19 amino acids. Germline-derived CDR1 and CDR2 are MNHEY and SMNVEV (reference sequence). V shed 2 bases and J 3 bases; nucleotides not matched to a gene: 16.

Details on this clonotype: A junction end diverges from the germline sequence, so it may reflect a read error. This chain links TRBV30 with TRBJ2-3, with TRBD2 matching 8 bases. CDR1 GTSNPN and CDR2 SVGIG come from the germline V gene (reference sequence). This CDR3 has 15 residues. The CDR3 sequence: CALSGGPTSTGTQYF. The CDR3, as DNA: TGTGCCCTAAGCGGGGGCCCTACTAGCACAGGTACGCAGTATTTT.

Regarding this clonotype: The CDR3 does not close with the conserved phenylalanine or tryptophan, likely indicating a read error. The J gene is TRBJ1-1, the V gene TRBV6-2 or TRBV6-3; D is possibly TRBD1 (6 bases). This CDR3 spans 15 amino acids. V lost 3 bases and J lost 0, with 11 bases in between. Germline V gene sequence: CDR1 MNHEY, CDR2 SVGEGT. CDR3 region: CASSYPGAMNTEAFS. In DNA, the CDR3 is TGTGCCAGCAGTTATCCAGGGGCCATGAACACTGAAGCTTTCTCT.

The chain has TRBV20-1 and TRBJ2-3; D is perhaps TRBD2 (6 bases). With 5 bases removed from V and 3 bases from J, the gap between germline ends came to 18 bases. Germline V gene lookup returns CDR1 DFQATT and CDR2 SNEGSKA (reference sequence). This CDR3 region has 15 residues. CDR3 bases: TGCAGTGCTCAAACCCGGGACTTCAGTACAGATACGCAGTATTTT. Translation gives CSAQTRDFSTDTQYF.

This clonotype came up many times. Here the CDR3 DNA reads TGTGCCAGCAGTTTTAGGTCGATGGCGGGAGCCACAGATACGCAGTATTTT. It specifies CASSFRSMAGATDTQYF. V is TRBV28 and J is TRBJ2-3, with 7 positions matching TRBD2. Germline values: CDR1 MDHEN, CDR2 SYDVKM. V lost 3 bases, J lost 2 bases, and 11 bases stayed unmatched. This CDR3 has 17 amino acids.

Worth noting for this clonotype: Given a much more abundant clone one base away, this may be a read error. The V call is TRBV12-3 or TRBV12-4, the J call TRBJ2-3, with no clear D. CDR3 length equals 14 residues. The V end lost 2 bases, the J end lost 3 bases, and 9 bases lay between the germline ends. Here the CDR3 reads CASSLTNKTDTQYF. DNA of the CDR3: TGTGCCAGCAGTTTAACTAACAAGACAGATACGCAGTATTTT.

The V call is TRBV7-9, the J call TRBJ1-2; 7 bases line up with TRBD1. Germline CDR1 SEHNR, CDR2 FQNEAQ (reference sequence). V lost 2 bases, J lost 2 bases, and 8 bases stayed unmatched. The CDR3 sequence is 16 residues long. CDR3 nucleotide sequence: TGTGCCAGCAGCTTAAGCCCACAGGGGACAAACTATGGCTACACCTTC. Translated, it gives CASSLSPQGTNYGYTF.

This clonotype was counted many times. This rearrangement joins TRBV5-1 to TRBJ1-1; 7 nucleotides line up with TRBD1. The junction had 5 bases not matched to a gene; V was cut back by 0 bases and J by 0 bases. This CDR3 comprises 16 residues. Germline V gives CDR1 SGHRS, CDR2 YFSETQ. CDR3 bases: TGCGCCAGCAGCTTGGGGCAGGGGGTTTTGAACACTGAAGCTTTCTTT. Translating it yields CASSLGQGVLNTEAFF. The full variable domain, with the rest looked up from reference TRBV5-1 and TRBJ1-1, is KAGVTQTPRYLIKTRGQQVTLSCSPISGHRSVSWYQQTPGQGLQFLFEYFSETQRNKGNFPGRFSGRQFSNSRSEMNVSTLELGDSALYLCASSLGQGVLNTEAFFGQGTRLTVV.

This clonotype has only a few counts. The V and J genes are TRBV10-2 and TRBJ1-3; D is ambiguous. This CDR3 is 14 amino acids long. Per germline, CDR1 WSHSY and CDR2 SAAADI. The V end was cut by 8 bases, the J end by 0 bases, with 11 bases between. The CDR3 bases are TGCGCCAGCGGCCTAGATAGCTCTGGAAACACCATATATTTT. It yields the protein CASGLDSSGNTIYF.

This clonotype has ten or more counts. V and J are TRBV29-1 and TRBJ2-7, with D hard to call. Germline CDR1 reads SQVTM; CDR2 reads ANQGSEA. The V gene lost 4 bases and the J gene lost 1 base, with 14 bases spanning the gap. The CDR3 length is 14 residues. CDR3 nucleotides: TGCAGCGTTGGACACGGAATGCAATCCTACGAGCAGTACTTC. It encodes CSVGHGMQSYEQYF.

This clonotype was counted many times. The gene calls are TRBV2 and TRBJ1-3; no clear D. The CDR3 totals 20 residues. Germline V CDR1 and CDR2: SNHLY, FYNNEI. Trimming removed 6 bases from V and 0 bases from J, with 27 bases in between. CDR3 nucleotide sequence: TGTGCCAGCAGATCCACCCGGGCTTCGTTCTCTCCTAGCTCTGGAAACACCATATATTTT. It codes for CASRSTRASFSPSSGNTIYF.

This clonotype was counted ten times or more. V is TRBV11-1 and J is TRBJ2-7; D possibly corresponds to TRBD1 (5 bases). CDR1 is SGHAT and CDR2 is FQDESV in the germline V gene (reference sequence). The CDR3 has 13 residues. V was pared by 4 bases and J by 0 bases, with 7 bases between. The CDR3 is CASSSTDSYEQYF. The CDR3 bases are TGTGCCAGCAGCTCGACAGACTCCTACGAGCAGTACTTC.

This clonotype has ten or more counts. The J gene is TRBJ1-1, the V gene TRBV7-8, with D perhaps matching TRBD1 (5 bases). Germline-derived CDR1 and CDR2 are SGHVS and FQNEAQ. This CDR3 region has 16 residues. V was cut by 2 bases and J by 4 bases, with 17 bases left in between. CDR3 sequence reads: CASSLTFQGLFTEAFF. The DNA of the CDR3 is TGTGCCAGCAGCTTAACTTTTCAGGGTCTTTTCACTGAAGCTTTCTTT. Together with reference TRBV7-8 and TRBJ1-1, the CDR3 gives the full variable domain: GAGVSQSPRYKVAKRGQDVALRCDPISGHVSLFWYQQALGQGPEFLTYFQNEAQLDKSGLPSDRFFAERPEGSVSTLKIQRTQQEDSAVYLCASSLTFQGLFTEAFFGQGTRLTVV.

This clonotype appeared many times. This chain links TRBV5-1 with TRBJ2-3; tentative D call: TRBD2 (6 bases). Germline V lookup: CDR1 SGHRS, CDR2 YFSETQ. V lost 5 bases and J lost 1, with 14 bases in between. The CDR3 sequence is 15 residues long. CDR3 coding DNA: TGCGCCAGCAGTCGGGAGTACCCCCGCACAGATACGCAGTATTTT. Its translation is CASSREYPRTDTQYF.

This clonotype was detected only a few times. This chain links TRBV9 with TRBJ1-2, with a tentative D call TRBD1 (6 bases). Germline V CDR1 and CDR2: SGDLS, YYNGEE. Trimming removed 5 bases at V and 8 bases at J, with 22 bases between. This CDR3 is 15 amino acids long. This CDR3 is CASRDNFDRISGYTF. Written as DNA, the CDR3 is TGTGCCAGCAGAGATAACTTCGACAGGATAAGCGGCTACACCTTC.